The clone carrying this TCR beta chain appeared a single time. This sample was taken from a study of T cell changes during pregnancy in multiple sclerosis. The protocol was immunoSEQ multiplex PCR, while the TCRdb copy is restricted to in-frame clones and leaves out a portion. The sample contains over 70,000 clones, about 93% of which appear only once. Germline values: CDR1 SNHLY, CDR2 FYNNEI. This CDR3 is built from 14 residues. The V and J ends lost 3 bases and 0 bases respectively, with 8 bases between them. This TCR came from a female donor in good health, enrolled as a control in a pregnancy study. The chain is built from TRBV2 and TRBJ1-2; no reliable D call. The sequenced sample was peripheral blood, obtained in the first trimester of pregnancy. DNA for the CDR3: TGTGCCAGCAGTGAGGGCATTTCTAACTATGGCTACACCTTC. It codes for CASSEGISNYGYTF.